This T cell receptor beta chain was captured by sequencing in a study of cytotoxic CD8 clonotypes in ibrutinib-treated CLL. Study summary: Average yields of approximately 230,000 productive templates and 80,000 to 95,000 productive rearrangements characterized the samples.

There are a few counts of this clone. Its antigen is unknown. Study observations and caveats: Sustained-remission and progressing patients diverged in sampling times.

Sequencing was performed with immunoSEQ multiplex PCR; in TCRdb, only in-frame clones are kept and a portion is missing. The sample shows hundreds of thousands of clones, under 80% of them seen only once. The CDR3 covers 17 residues. V shed 1 base and J 0 bases; nucleotides not matched to a gene: 7. CDR1 SGHVS and CDR2 FNYEAQ come from the germline V gene. This receptor was taken from a human donor with chronic lymphocytic leukemia. V gene TRBV7-6 combines with J gene TRBJ2-7, with TRBD1 matching 9 bases. This material consisted of PBMCs, taken after 24 months of ibrutinib treatment. CDR3 DNA sequence: TGTGCCAGCAGCTTAGGGCCCGGGACAGGGTCCTCCTACGAGCAGTACTTC. Translated, it gives CASSLGPGTGSSYEQYF.